A selection of T cell receptor beta chains follows, all from one sample in a study of blood T cell repertoires in COVID-19. The protocol was immunoSEQ multiplex PCR, while the TCRdb copy is restricted to in-frame clones and leaves out a portion. Among roughly 180,000 clones listed, over 70% were seen once. The sequenced sample consisted of PBMCs or T cells enriched from blood (not recorded which). These receptors were taken from a woman in her forties or fifties in a cohort exposed to, infected with or recovered from COVID-19 (not recorded which). The CDR3 runs from the conserved cysteine through the conserved F or W. The D gene is left open where the match is weak. Size values are once, few and many counts, or a class for expanded clones, and some rows have none.

v_call	clone_size	j_call	d_call	cdr3_aa	cdr3_nt
TRBV6-5	NA	TRBJ1-5	NA	CASRTRGGSNQPQHF	TGTGCCAGCAGGACTCGGGGGGGGAGCAATCAGCCCCAGCATTTT
TRBV4-2	NA	TRBJ2-7	TRBD1	CASRPTGSPPDEQYF	TGTGCCAGCAGGCCGACAGGGAGCCCCCCTGACGAGCAGTACTTC
TRBV6-6	NA	TRBJ1-1	TRBD1	CASSYRTGGTEAFF	TGTGCCAGCAGTTATCGGACAGGGGGGACTGAAGCTTTCTTT
TRBV3-1/TRBV3-2	once	TRBJ2-5	TRBD1	CASSHGWTGGQETQYF	TGTGCCAGCAGCCATGGTTGGACAGGGGGACAAGAGACCCAGTACTTC
TRBV6-1	NA	TRBJ2-3	TRBD2	CASSGVKAGDFTDTQYF	TGTGCCAGCAGTGGGGTAAAGGCGGGGGACTTCACAGATACGCAGTATTTT
TRBV13	NA	TRBJ1-2	NA	CASSSGQIANYGYTF	TGTGCCAGCAGCTCTGGACAGATAGCTAACTATGGCTACACCTTC
TRBV2	NA	TRBJ2-1	NA	CASISAHSYNEQFF	TGTGCCAGCATCTCCGCACACTCCTACAATGAGCAGTTCTTC
TRBV5-1	NA	TRBJ1-4	TRBD1	CASSLQGAEKLFF	TGCGCCAGCAGCTTGCAGGGGGCTGAAAAACTGTTTTTT
TRBV6-4	NA	TRBJ2-5	TRBD2	CASSDHPGRGQETQYF	TGTGCCAGCAGTGACCACCCCGGGCGGGGGCAAGAGACCCAGTACTTC
TRBV6-5	few	TRBJ2-7	TRBD1	CASSYAPTGGSYEQYF	TGTGCCAGCAGTTACGCTCCGACAGGGGGTTCCTACGAGCAGTACTTC
TRBV7-3	once	TRBJ2-7	TRBD2	CASSPRPGLAGGEQYF	TGTGCCAGCAGCCCCCGACCGGGACTAGCGGGAGGGGAGCAGTACTTC
TRBV5-1	once	TRBJ2-1	TRBD2	CASSLSTSGGNNEQFF	TGCGCCAGCAGCTTATCGACTAGCGGGGGGAACAATGAGCAGTTCTTC
TRBV24-1	few	TRBJ2-7	NA	CATSSPSSYEQYF	TGTGCCACCAGTTCCCCCAGCTCCTACGAGCAGTACTTC
TRBV5-1	NA	TRBJ2-7	TRBD2	CASSVVAGPSYEQYF	TGCGCCAGCAGCGTGGTAGCGGGACCCAGTTACGAGCAGTACTTC
TRBV11-3	NA	TRBJ2-3	TRBD2	CASSRGGDTDTQYF	TGTGCCAGCAGTCGGGGGGGCGACACAGATACGCAGTATTTT
TRBV3-1/TRBV3-2	NA	TRBJ2-2	TRBD2	CASSQVLLAGGANTGELFF	TGTGCCAGCAGCCAAGTTTTACTAGCGGGAGGCGCGAACACCGGGGAGCTGTTTTTT
TRBV19	NA	TRBJ1-3	NA	CASSRSGKTGNTIYF	TGTGCCAGTAGTAGGTCGGGGAAAACTGGAAACACCATATATTTT
TRBV5-6	NA	TRBJ2-1	NA	CASSRGNSYNEQFF	TGTGCCAGCAGTCGGGGAAACTCCTACAATGAGCAGTTCTTC
TRBV10-3	NA	TRBJ1-3	NA	CAIRPGDSGNTIYF	TGTGCCATCAGGCCGGGGGACTCTGGAAACACCATATATTTT
TRBV6-5	few	TRBJ1-2	TRBD1	CASSRQGMDYGYTF	TGTGCCAGCAGCCGACAGGGGATGGACTATGGCTACACCTTC
TRBV7-2	NA	TRBJ1-2	TRBD1	CASSLVGDSLYTF	TGTGCCAGCAGCTTAGTTGGGGACAGCCTCTACACCTTC